This record covers a single T cell receptor beta chain. No antigen is known for it. The data derive from a study of T cells after yellow fever vaccination. Study results and limitations: Boosting was followed by the reappearance of most primary-vaccination clones (roughly 95% CD4, 88% CD8). There was a possibility that FACS-sorted repertoires contained abundant clonotypes contaminating from the bulk population.

5'RACE template switching added a universal primer site and UMIs to TCR cDNA. From the 5' RACE reads, TCRdb called clonotypes with MiXCR, one entry per CDR3 protein. The sample records about 630,000 distinct CDR3 sequences, 9% to 15% being singletons. V was cut by 5 bases and J by 2 bases, with 16 bases left in between. CDR1 and CDR2 (germline): MNHEY, SVGEGT. The CDR3 is 15 residues long. This clonotype was sampled from a man aged 25-45 years who received the YFV17D yellow fever vaccine. The sequencing here drew on PBMCs, taken on the day of the yellow fever booster vaccination. V gene TRBV6-2 or TRBV6-3 combines with J gene TRBJ2-7; D is possibly TRBD1 or TRBD2 (5 bases each). CDR3 residues: CASSNGPGGTYEQYF. CDR3 nucleotides: TGTGCCAGCAGTAATGGCCCTGGGGGTACCTACGAGCAGTACTTC.